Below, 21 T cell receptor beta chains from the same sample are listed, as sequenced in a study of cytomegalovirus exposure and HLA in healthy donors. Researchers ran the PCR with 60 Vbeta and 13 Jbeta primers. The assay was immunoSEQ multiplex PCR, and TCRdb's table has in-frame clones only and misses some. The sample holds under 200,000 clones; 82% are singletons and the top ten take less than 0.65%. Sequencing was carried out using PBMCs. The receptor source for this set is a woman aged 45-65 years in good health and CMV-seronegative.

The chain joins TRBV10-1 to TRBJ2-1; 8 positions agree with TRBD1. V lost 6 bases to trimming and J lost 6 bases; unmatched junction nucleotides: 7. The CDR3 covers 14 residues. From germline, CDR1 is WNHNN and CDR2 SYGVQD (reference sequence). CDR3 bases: TGCGCCAGCAGCGGGACAGGAGCTACCAATGAGCAGTTCTTC. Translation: CASSGTGATNEQFF.

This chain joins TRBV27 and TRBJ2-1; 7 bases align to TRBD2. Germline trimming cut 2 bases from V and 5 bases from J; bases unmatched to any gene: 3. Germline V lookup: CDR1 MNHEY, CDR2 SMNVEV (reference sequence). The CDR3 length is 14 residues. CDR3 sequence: CASSLAGEHNEQFF. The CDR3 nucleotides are TGTGCCAGCAGTTTAGCGGGAGAGCACAATGAGCAGTTCTTC.

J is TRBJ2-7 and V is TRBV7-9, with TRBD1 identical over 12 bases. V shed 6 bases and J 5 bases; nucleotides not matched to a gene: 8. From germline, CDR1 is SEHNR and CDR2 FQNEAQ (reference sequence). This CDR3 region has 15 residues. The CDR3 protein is CASRMAGQGANEQYF. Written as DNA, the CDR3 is TGTGCCAGCAGAATGGCGGGACAGGGGGCGAACGAGCAGTACTTC.

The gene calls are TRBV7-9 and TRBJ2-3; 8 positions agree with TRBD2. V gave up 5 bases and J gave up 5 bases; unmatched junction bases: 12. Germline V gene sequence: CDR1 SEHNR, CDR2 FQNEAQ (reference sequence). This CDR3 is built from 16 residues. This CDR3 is CASSRRGEGTQDTQYF. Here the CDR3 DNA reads TGTGCCAGCAGCAGGCGGGGGGAAGGGACTCAAGATACGCAGTATTTT.

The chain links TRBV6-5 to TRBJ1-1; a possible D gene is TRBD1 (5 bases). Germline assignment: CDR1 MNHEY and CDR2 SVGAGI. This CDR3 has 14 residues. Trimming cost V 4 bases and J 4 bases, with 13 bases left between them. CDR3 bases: TGTGCCAGCAGTTTATTACAGGAGACCACTGAAGCTTTCTTT. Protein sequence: CASSLLQETTEAFF.

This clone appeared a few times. CDR3 protein: CASSLQGASYGYTF. CDR3 bases: TGTGCCAGCAGCTTACAGGGGGCTAGCTATGGCTACACCTTC. The chain couples TRBV5-4 to TRBJ1-2; 9 nucleotides agree with TRBD1. The CDR3 has 14 residues. The V segment lost 2 bases and the J segment 4 bases; nucleotides outside the gene matches: 3. Germline V gene sequence: CDR1 SGHNT, CDR2 YYREEE (reference sequence).

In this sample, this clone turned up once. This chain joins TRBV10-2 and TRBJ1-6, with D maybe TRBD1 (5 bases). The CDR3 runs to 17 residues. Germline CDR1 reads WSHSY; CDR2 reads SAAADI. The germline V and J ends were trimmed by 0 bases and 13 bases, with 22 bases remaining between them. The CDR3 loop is CASSESPQSAGGAPLHF. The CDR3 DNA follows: TGCGCCAGCAGTGAGTCGCCACAAAGCGCGGGGGGAGCTCCCCTCCACTTT.

CDR3 DNA sequence: TGTGCCAGCACCAAACTAGCCGGGGGCAATGAGCAGTTCTTC. This codes for CASTKLAGGNEQFF. V and J are TRBV7-3 and TRBJ2-1; TRBD2 might be the D (6 bases). V lost 7 bases and J 6 bases, leaving 16 bases between the germline ends. From germline, CDR1 is SGHTA and CDR2 FQGTGA. The CDR3 loop spans 14 amino acids.

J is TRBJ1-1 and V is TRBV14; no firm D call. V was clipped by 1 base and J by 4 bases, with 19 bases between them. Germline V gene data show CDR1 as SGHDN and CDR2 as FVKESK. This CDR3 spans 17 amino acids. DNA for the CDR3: TGTGCCAGCAGCCAAGCCCGGTCTCCGATTTGGGCCACTGAAGCTTTCTTT. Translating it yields CASSQARSPIWATEAFF. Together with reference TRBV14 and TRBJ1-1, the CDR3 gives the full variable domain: EAGVTQFPSHSVIEKGQTVTLRCDPISGHDNLYWYRRVMGKEIKFLLHFVKESKQDESGMPNNRFLAERTGGTYSTLKVQPAELEDSGVYFCASSQARSPIWATEAFFGQGTRLTVV.

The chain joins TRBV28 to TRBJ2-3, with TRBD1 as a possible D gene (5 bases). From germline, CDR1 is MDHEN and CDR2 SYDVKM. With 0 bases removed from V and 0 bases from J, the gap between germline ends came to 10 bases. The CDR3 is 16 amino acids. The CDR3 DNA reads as TGTGCCAGCAGTTTATGGTCAGGGTCTAGCACAGATACGCAGTATTTT. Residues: CASSLWSGSSTDTQYF.

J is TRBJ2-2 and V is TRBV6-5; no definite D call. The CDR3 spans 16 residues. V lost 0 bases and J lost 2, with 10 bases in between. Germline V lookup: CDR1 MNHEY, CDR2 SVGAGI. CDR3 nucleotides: TGTGCCAGCAGTTACTCGAGTGTCCGAAACACCGGGGAGCTGTTTTTT. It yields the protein CASSYSSVRNTGELFF.

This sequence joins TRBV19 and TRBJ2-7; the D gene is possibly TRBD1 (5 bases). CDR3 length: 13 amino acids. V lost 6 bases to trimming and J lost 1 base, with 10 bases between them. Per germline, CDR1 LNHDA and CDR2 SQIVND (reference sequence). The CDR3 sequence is CASRQVGSYEQYF. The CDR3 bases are TGTGCCAGTAGACAGGTAGGATCCTACGAGCAGTACTTC.

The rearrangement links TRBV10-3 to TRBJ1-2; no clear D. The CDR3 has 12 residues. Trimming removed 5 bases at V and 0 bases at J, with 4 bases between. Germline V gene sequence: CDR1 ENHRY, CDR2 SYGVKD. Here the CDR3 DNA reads TGTGCCATCAGTCCTGCTAACTATGGCTACACCTTC. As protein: CAISPANYGYTF.

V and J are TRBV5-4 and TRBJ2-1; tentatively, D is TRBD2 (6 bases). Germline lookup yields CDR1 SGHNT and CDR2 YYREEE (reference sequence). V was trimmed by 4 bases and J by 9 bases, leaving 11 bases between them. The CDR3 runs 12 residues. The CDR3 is CASSRELGEQFF. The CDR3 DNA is TGTGCCAGCAGCCGGGAGCTCGGTGAGCAGTTCTTC.

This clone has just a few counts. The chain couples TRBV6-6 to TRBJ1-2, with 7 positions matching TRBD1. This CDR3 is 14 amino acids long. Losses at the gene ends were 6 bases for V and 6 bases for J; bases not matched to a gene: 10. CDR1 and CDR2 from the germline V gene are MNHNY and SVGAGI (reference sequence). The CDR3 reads CASSRDRERDGYTF. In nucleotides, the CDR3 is TGTGCCAGCAGCCGCGACAGGGAAAGAGATGGCTACACCTTC.

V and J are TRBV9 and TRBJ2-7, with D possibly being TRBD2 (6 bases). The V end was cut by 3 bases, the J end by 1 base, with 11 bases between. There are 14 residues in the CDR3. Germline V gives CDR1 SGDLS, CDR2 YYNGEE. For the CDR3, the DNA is TGTGCCAGCAGCGAAAACCGGGGGTCCTACGAGCAGTACTTC. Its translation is CASSENRGSYEQYF.

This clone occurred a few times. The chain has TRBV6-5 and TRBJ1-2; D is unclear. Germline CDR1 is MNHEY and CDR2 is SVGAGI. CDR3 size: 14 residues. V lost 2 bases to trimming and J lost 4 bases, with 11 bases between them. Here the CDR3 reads CASSYNSGAYGYTF. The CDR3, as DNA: TGTGCCAGCAGTTACAACAGCGGAGCCTATGGCTACACCTTC.

CDR3 nucleotide sequence: TGCGCCAGCAGCTTGGACCCACCCGGGACTCCGAACACCGGGGAGCTGTTTTTT. Translation gives CASSLDPPGTPNTGELFF. The rearrangement joins TRBV5-1 to TRBJ2-2, with D maybe TRBD2 (6 bases). The CDR3 is made up of 18 amino acids. V shed 0 bases and J shed 0 bases, with 15 bases lying between them. The germline V gene encodes CDR1 SGHRS and CDR2 YFSETQ.

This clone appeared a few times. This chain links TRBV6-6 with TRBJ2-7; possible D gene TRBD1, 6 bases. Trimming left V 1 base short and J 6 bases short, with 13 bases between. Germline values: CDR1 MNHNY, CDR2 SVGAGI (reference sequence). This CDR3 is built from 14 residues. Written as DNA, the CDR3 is TGTGCCAGCAGTTACTGGGGTCGAGGGGGCGAGCAGTACTTC. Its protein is CASSYWGRGGEQYF.

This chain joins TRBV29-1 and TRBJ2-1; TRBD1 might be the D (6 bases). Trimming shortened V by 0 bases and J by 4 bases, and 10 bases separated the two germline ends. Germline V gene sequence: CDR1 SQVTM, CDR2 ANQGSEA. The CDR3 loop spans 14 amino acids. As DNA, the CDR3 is TGCAGCGTTGAAGATCTTGGACAGTACAATGAGCAGTTCTTC. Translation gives CSVEDLGQYNEQFF.

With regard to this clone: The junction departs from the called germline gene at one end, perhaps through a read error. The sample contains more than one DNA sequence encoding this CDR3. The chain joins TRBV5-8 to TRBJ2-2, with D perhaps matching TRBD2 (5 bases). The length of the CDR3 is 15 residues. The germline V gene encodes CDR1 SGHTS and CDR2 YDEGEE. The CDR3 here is CASSWPGINTGELFF. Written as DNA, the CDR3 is TGTGCCAGCAGCTGGCCCGGGATTAACACCGGGGAGCTGTTCTTT.